Below are 15 T cell receptor beta chains sequenced from a single sample in a study of CD8 T cells in Susac syndrome. With random hexamers, roughly 0.45 to 1 ug RNA was reverse transcribed. One entry per CDR3 protein, called by TCRdb with MiXCR from the immunoSEQ multiplex PCR reads. The sample comprises 200,000 to 250,000 distinct CDR3 sequences, 95% of which are singletons, and less than 0.095% rests with the top ten. Sequencing input: CD4+ T cells from PBMCs. These receptors all stem from a human donor with multiple sclerosis.

J is TRBJ2-3 and V is TRBV20-1; 8 bases align to TRBD2. The germline gives CDR1 DFQATT, CDR2 SNEGSKA (reference sequence). The J segment lost 3 bases and the V segment lost 4 bases, leaving 6 bases of the junction unmatched. CDR3 length equals 14 residues. DNA for the CDR3: TGCAGTGCTACTGGGACTAGTCGGACAGATACGCAGTATTTT. Translation gives CSATGTSRTDTQYF.

The chain uses TRBV9 and TRBJ2-6, with unresolved D. CDR3 size: 14 residues. Germline V lookup: CDR1 SGDLS, CDR2 YYNGEE. Trimming took off 7 bases at V and 0 bases at J, with 8 bases between the two ends. CDR3 protein: CASAGRSGANVLTF. The CDR3, as DNA: TGTGCCAGCGCCGGCCGCTCTGGGGCCAACGTCCTGACTTTC.

J is TRBJ2-7 and V is TRBV11-2; 7 nucleotides match TRBD2. There are 13 residues in the CDR3. Germline V gene data show CDR1 as SGHAT and CDR2 as FQNNGV. The V and J ends lost 5 bases and 3 bases, in that order; junction bases with no gene match: 4. CDR3 sequence: CASSREAHYEQYF. The CDR3, as DNA: TGTGCCAGCAGCCGGGAGGCCCACTACGAGCAGTACTTC.

This clonotype is a singleton in its sample. The chain recombines TRBV20-1 with TRBJ2-7, with 9 positions matching TRBD1. CDR1 and CDR2 from the germline V gene are DFQATT and SNEGSKA (reference sequence). J lost 4 bases, V lost 0 bases, and 7 bases had no gene match. The CDR3 has 15 residues. The CDR3 protein is CSARDWRGTGYEQYF. CDR3 DNA: TGCAGTGCTAGAGATTGGCGCGGGACAGGGTACGAGCAGTACTTC.

The J gene is TRBJ2-1, the V gene TRBV23-1; 7 bases align to TRBD1. TRBV23-1 is an ORF; its function is uncertain. Losses at the gene ends were 2 bases for V and 2 bases for J; bases not matched to a gene: 6. The CDR3 consists of 16 residues. The CDR3 reads CASSQGRGGPYNEQFF. DNA for the CDR3: TGCGCCAGCAGTCAAGGTCGAGGGGGCCCCTACAATGAGCAGTTCTTC.

The chain links TRBV6-5 to TRBJ1-1; a weak D match, TRBD1 (5 bases). Trimming took off 2 bases at V and 1 base at J, with 8 bases between the two ends. The CDR3 contains 14 residues. Per germline, CDR1 MNHEY and CDR2 SVGAGI. DNA for the CDR3: TGTGCCAGCAGTTACGAGGGGTCGAACACTGAAGCTTTCTTT. This encodes CASSYEGSNTEAFF.

V gene TRBV20-1 combines with J gene TRBJ2-5; D is uncertain. Germline values: CDR1 DFQATT, CDR2 SNEGSKA (reference sequence). The length of the CDR3 is 13 residues. V shed 0 bases and J shed 4 bases, with 9 bases lying between them. This chain's CDR3 is CSARDNSGETQYF. CDR3 DNA sequence: TGCAGTGCTAGAGATAATTCAGGAGAGACCCAGTACTTC.

The chain joins TRBV5-1 to TRBJ2-7; D not resolved. Trimming took 3 bases from V and 6 from J, leaving 10 bases between them. The germline gives CDR1 SGHRS, CDR2 YFSETQ. The CDR3 sequence is 12 residues long. The CDR3 nucleotides are TGCGCCAGCAGCTCACAAGGACCCGAGCAGTACTTC. Amino acid sequence: CASSSQGPEQYF.

This rearrangement joins TRBV5-1 to TRBJ1-1, with D tentatively TRBD1 (5 bases). This CDR3 region has 15 residues. V dropped 0 bases and J dropped 5 bases, with 14 bases sitting between them. Germline CDR1 and CDR2: SGHRS and YFSETQ. The CDR3 protein is CASSLGLVGVTEAFF. The CDR3 DNA sequence: TGCGCCAGCAGCTTGGGGCTGGTGGGGGTGACTGAAGCTTTCTTT.

The rearrangement links TRBV5-4 to TRBJ2-7; 7 bases are shared with TRBD2. The length of the CDR3 is 12 residues. The germline CDR1 and CDR2 sequences are SGHNT and YYREEE (reference sequence). Trimming took 4 bases from V and 5 from J; bases not matched to a gene: 3. CDR3 loop: CASSGGDHEQYF. The CDR3 DNA sequence: TGTGCCAGCAGCGGGGGGGACCACGAGCAGTACTTC.

The chain uses TRBV20-1 and TRBJ2-4, with D perhaps matching TRBD1 or TRBD2 (5 bases each). Trimming took 6 bases from V and 0 from J, leaving 9 bases between them. CDR3 length equals 13 residues. Germline loops: CDR1 DFQATT, CDR2 SNEGSKA (reference sequence). In nucleotides, the CDR3 is TGCAGTGCGGGGGTTCCAGCCAAAAACATTCAGTACTTC. Its translation: CSAGVPAKNIQYF.

V is TRBV28 and J is TRBJ2-7; D is perhaps TRBD2 (7 bases). CDR1 is MDHEN and CDR2 is SYDVKM in the germline V gene. The length of the CDR3 is 13 residues. V lost 11 bases and J lost 6, with 20 bases in between. The CDR3 reads CASSRGQLGEQYF. The CDR3 DNA sequence: TGTGCCTCATCGCGGGGGCAGCTTGGCGAGCAGTACTTC. Variable domain in full (rest from reference TRBV28 and TRBJ2-7): DVKVTQSSRYLVKRTGEKVFLECVQDMDHENMFWYRQDPGLGLRLIYFSYDVKMKEKGDIPEGYSVSREKKERFSLILESASTNQTSMYLCASSRGQLGEQYFGPGTRLTVT.

The chain uses TRBV30 and TRBJ2-7, with D tentatively TRBD2 (6 bases). CDR3 length: 15 amino acids. V was trimmed by 5 bases and J by 0 bases, leaving 17 bases between them. Germline-derived CDR1 and CDR2 are GTSNPN and SVGIG (reference sequence). The CDR3 coding sequence is TGTGCCTGGGGTCGCACCGGGACTTACTCCTACGAGCAGTACTTC. Protein: CAWGRTGTYSYEQYF.

This clonotype was seen just once. The J gene is TRBJ2-2, the V gene TRBV5-6; possible D gene TRBD1, 6 bases. CDR1 and CDR2 from the germline V gene are SGHDT and YYEEEE. This CDR3 is 15 amino acids long. V was shortened by 1 base and J by 5 bases, with 12 bases between the two germline ends. The chain's CDR3 is CASSLTGHTTGELFF. The CDR3 DNA is TGTGCCAGCAGCTTGACGGGACATACTACCGGGGAGCTGTTTTTT.

This chain joins TRBV29-1 and TRBJ2-1; no definite D call. This CDR3 comprises 12 residues. The germline V gene has CDR1 SQVTM and CDR2 ANQGSEA. V lost 7 bases and J 8 bases, leaving 15 bases between the germline ends. The CDR3 bases are TGCAGCGCCATGCGGACCCCTGATGAGCAGTTCTTC. It specifies CSAMRTPDEQFF.